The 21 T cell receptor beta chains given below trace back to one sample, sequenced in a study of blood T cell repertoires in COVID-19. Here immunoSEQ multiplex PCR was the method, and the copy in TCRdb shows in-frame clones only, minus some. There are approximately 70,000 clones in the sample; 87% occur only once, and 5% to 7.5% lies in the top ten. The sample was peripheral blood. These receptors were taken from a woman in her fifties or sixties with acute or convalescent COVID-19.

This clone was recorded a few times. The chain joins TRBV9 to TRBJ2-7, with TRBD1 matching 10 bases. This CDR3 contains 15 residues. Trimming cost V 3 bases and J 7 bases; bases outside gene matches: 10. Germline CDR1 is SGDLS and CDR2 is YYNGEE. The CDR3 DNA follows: TGTGCCAGCAGCGCCTCGACAGGGGGCTTCGGTGAGCAGTACTTC. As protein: CASSASTGGFGEQYF.

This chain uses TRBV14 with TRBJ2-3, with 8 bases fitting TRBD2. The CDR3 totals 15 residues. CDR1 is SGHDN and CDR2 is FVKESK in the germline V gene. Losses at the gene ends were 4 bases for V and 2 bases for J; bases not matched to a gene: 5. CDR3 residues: CASSREAGVTDTQYF. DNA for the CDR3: TGTGCCAGCAGCCGCGAAGCGGGAGTCACAGATACGCAGTATTTT.

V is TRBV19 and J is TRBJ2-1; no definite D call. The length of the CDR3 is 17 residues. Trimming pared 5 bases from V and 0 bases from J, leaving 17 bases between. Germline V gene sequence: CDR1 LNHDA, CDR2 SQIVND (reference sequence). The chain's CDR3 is CASSAWRRFSSYNEQFF. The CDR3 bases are TGTGCCAGTAGTGCCTGGCGGCGGTTCAGCTCCTACAATGAGCAGTTCTTC.

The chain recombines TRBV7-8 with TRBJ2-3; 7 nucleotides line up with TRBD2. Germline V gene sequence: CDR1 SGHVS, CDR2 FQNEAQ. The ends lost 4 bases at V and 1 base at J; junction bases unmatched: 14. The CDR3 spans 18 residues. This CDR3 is CASSYRASGLTGTDTQYF. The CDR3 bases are TGTGCCAGCAGCTATCGGGCTAGCGGCCTTACTGGCACAGATACGCAGTATTTT.

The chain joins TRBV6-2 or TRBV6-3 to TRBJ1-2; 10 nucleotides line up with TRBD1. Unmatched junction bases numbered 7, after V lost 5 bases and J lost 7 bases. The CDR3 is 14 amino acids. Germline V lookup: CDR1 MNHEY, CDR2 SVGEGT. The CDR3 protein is CASSRDRGGSGYTF. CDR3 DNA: TGTGCCAGCAGTCGGGACAGGGGAGGATCTGGCTACACCTTC.

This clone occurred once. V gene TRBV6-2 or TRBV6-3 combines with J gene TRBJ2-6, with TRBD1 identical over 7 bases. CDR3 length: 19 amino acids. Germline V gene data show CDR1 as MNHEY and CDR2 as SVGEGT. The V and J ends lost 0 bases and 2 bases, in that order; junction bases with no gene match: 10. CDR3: CASSYSIRGGLAGANVLTF. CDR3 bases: TGTGCCAGCAGTTACTCGATTCGAGGGGGCCTGGCTGGGGCCAACGTCCTGACTTTC.

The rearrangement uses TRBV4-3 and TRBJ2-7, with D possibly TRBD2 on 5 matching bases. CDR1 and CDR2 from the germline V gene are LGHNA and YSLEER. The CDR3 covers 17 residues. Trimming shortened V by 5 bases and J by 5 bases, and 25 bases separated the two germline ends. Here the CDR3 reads CASSSRERIRGGHEQYF. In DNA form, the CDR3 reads TGCGCCAGCAGCTCAAGAGAAAGAATCCGAGGAGGCCACGAGCAGTACTTC.

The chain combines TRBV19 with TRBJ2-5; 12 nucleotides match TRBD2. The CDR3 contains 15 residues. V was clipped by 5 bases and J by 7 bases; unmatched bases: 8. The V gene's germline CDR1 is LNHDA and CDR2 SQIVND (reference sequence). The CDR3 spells CASSPTSGSRGTQYF. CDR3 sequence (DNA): TGTGCCAGTAGTCCGACTAGCGGGAGCCGCGGGACCCAGTACTTC.

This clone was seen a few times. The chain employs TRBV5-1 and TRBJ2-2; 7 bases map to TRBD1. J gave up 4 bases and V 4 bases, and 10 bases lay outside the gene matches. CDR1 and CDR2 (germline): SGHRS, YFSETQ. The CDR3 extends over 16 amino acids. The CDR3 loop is CASSGSYGTATGELFF. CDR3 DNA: TGCGCCAGCAGCGGCTCATACGGGACAGCCACCGGGGAGCTGTTTTTT.

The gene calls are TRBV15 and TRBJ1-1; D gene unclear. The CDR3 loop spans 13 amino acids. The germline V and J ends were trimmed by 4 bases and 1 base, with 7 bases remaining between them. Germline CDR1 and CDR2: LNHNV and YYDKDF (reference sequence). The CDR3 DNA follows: TGTGCCACCAGCACCATTCAGAACACTGAAGCTTTCTTT. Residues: CATSTIQNTEAFF.

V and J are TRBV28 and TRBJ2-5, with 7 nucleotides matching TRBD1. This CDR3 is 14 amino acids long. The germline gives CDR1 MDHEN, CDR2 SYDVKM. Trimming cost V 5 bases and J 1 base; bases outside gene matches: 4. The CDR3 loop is CASSLGTVQETQYF. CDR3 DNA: TGTGCCAGCAGTCTGGGGACAGTCCAAGAGACCCAGTACTTC.

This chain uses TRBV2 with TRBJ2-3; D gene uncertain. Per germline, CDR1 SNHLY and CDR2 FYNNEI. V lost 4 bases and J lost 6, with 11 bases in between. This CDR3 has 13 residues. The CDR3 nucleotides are TGTGCCAGCAGTGTAGTCCGATCGGATACGCAGTATTTT. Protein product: CASSVVRSDTQYF.

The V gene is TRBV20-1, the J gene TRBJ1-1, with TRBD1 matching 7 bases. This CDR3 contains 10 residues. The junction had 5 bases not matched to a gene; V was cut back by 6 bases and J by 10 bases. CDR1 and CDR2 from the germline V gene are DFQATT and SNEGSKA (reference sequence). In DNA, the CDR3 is TGCAGTGCACCCAGGGGGGTAGCTTTCTTT. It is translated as CSAPRGVAFF.

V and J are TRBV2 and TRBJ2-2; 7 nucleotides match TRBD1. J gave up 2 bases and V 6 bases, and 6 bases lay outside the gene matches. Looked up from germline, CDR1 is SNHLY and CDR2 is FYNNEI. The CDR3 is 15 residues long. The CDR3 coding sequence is TGTGCCAGCAGGGCCAGGGGGACCAACACCGGGGAGCTGTTTTTT. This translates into CASRARGTNTGELFF.

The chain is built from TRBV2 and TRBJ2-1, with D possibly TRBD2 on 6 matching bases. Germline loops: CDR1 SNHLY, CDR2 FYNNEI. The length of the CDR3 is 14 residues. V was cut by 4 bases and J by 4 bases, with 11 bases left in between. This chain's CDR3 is CASSGASAYNEQFF. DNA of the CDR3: TGTGCCAGCAGTGGGGCTAGCGCATACAATGAGCAGTTCTTC. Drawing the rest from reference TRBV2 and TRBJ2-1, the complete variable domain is EPEVTQTPSHQVTQMGQEVILRCVPISNHLYFYWYRQILGQKVEFLVSFYNNEISEKSEIFDDQFSVERPDGSNFTLKIRSTKLEDSAMYFCASSGASAYNEQFFGPGTRLTVL.

In DNA form, the CDR3 reads TGTGCCAGCTCCCCGGGACAGGGTAATCAGCCCCAGCATTTT. It codes for CASSPGQGNQPQHF. V is TRBV18 and J is TRBJ1-5; 9 positions agree with TRBD1. Per the germline V gene, CDR1 is KGHSH and CDR2 is LQKENI. The CDR3 spans 14 residues. Trimming at V came to 6 bases and at J to 4 bases, leaving 4 bases not matched to a gene.

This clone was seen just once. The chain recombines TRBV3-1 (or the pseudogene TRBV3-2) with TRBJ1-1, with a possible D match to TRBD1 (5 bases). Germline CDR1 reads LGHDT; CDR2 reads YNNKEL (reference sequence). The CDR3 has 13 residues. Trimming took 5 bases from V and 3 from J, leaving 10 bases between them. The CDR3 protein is CASSYQGDTEAFF. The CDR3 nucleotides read TGTGCCAGCAGCTACCAGGGTGACACTGAAGCTTTCTTT.

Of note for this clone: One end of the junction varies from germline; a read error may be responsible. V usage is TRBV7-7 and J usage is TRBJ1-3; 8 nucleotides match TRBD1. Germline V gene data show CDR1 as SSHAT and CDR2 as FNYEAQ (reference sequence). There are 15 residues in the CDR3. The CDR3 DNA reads TGTGCTAGCAGCTTAGGGACAGGCTCTGGAAACACCATATATTTT. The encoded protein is CASSLGTGSGNTIYF.

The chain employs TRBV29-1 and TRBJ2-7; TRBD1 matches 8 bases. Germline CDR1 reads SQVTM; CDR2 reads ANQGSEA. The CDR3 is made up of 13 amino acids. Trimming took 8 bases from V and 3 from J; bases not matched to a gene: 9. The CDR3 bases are TGCAGCAGTAGGGCGGGACAGGACTACGAGCAGTACTTC. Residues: CSSRAGQDYEQYF.

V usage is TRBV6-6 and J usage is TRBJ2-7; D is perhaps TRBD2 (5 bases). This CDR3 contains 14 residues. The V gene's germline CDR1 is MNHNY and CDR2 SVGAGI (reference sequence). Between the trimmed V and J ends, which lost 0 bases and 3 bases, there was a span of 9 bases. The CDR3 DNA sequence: TGTGCCAGCAGTTACTCTCCCGAGGGCTACGAGCAGTACTTC. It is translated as CASSYSPEGYEQYF.

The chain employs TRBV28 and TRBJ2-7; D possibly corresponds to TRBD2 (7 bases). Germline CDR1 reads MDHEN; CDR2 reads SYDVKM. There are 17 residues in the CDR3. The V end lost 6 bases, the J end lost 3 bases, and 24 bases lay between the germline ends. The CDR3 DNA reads TGTGCCAGCAGACACCGGCGAGGGGGGGAGGGGTACTACGAGCAGTACTTC. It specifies CASRHRRGGEGYYEQYF.